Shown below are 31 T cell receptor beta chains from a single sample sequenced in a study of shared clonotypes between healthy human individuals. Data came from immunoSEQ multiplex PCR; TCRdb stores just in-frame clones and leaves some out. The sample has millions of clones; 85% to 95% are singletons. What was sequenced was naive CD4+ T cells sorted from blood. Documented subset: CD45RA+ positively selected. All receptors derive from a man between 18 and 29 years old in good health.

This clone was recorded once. CDR3 in amino acids: CASSPQDRAGRETQYF. Here the CDR3 DNA reads TGTGCCAGCAGCCCGCAGGACAGGGCAGGGAGAGAGACCCAGTACTTC. V gene TRBV9 combines with J gene TRBJ2-5; 8 bases map to TRBD1. V shed 4 bases, J shed 4 bases, and the junction held 12 bases outside the gene matches. The CDR3 spans 16 residues. Germline CDR1 SGDLS, CDR2 YYNGEE.

The CDR3 DNA follows: TGTGCCAGCAGTGAAGATGAAGGGGTCAGTTCACCCCTCCACTTT. It translates to CASSEDEGVSSPLHF. This sequence joins TRBV6-1 and TRBJ1-6; perhaps TRBD1 as D (5 bases). The germline V and J ends were trimmed by 1 base and 9 bases, with 13 bases remaining between them. CDR3 length: 15 residues. Looked up from germline, CDR1 is MNHNS and CDR2 is SASEGT.

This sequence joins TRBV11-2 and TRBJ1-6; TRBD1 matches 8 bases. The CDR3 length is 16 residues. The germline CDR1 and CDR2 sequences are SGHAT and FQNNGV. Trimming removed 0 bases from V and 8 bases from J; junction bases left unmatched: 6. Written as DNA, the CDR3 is TGTGCCAGCAGCTTAGATCGCCCAGGGGGCCATTCACCCCTCCACTTT. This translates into CASSLDRPGGHSPLHF.

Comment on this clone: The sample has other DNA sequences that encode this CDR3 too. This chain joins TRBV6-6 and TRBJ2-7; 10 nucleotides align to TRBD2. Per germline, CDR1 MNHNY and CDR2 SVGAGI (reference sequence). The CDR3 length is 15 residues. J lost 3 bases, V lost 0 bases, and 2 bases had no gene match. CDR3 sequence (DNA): TGTGCCAGCAGTTACTCCGCTAGCGGGAGCTACGAGCAGTACTTC. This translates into CASSYSASGSYEQYF.

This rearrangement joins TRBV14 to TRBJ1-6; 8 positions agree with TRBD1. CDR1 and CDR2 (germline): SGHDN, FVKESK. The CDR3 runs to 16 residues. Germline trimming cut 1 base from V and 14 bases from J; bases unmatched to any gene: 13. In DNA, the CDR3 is TGTGCCAGCAGCCAAGTTTTTGGAACAGGGGGGTTCACCCTCCACTTT. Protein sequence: CASSQVFGTGGFTLHF.

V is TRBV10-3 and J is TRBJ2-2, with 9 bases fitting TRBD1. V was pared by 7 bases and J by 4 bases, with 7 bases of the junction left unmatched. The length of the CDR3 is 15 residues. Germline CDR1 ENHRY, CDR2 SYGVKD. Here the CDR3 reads CAITMGQGLTGELFF. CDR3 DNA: TGTGCCATCACTATGGGACAGGGCCTCACCGGGGAGCTGTTTTTT.

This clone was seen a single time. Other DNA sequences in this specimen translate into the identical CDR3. CDR3 residues: CASSLTQETQYF. The CDR3 bases are TGTGCCAGCAGCTTGACCCAAGAGACCCAGTACTTC. This chain joins TRBV5-5 and TRBJ2-5; the D is unclear. Germline lookup yields CDR1 SGHKS and CDR2 YYEKEE (reference sequence). Trimming shortened V by 1 base and J by 1 base, and 2 bases separated the two germline ends. There are 12 residues in the CDR3.

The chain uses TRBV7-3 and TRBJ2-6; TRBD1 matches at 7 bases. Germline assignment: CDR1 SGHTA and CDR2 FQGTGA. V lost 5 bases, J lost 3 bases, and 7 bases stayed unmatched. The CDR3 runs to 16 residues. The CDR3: CASSLTGVGGANVLTF. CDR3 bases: TGTGCCAGCAGCCTTACAGGGGTTGGTGGGGCCAACGTCCTGACTTTC. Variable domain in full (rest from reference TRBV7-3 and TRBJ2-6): GAGVSQTPSNKVTEKGKYVELRCDPISGHTALYWYRQSLGQGPEFLIYFQGTGAADDSGLPNDRFFAVRPEGSVSTLKIQRTERGDSAVYLCASSLTGVGGANVLTFGAGSRLTVL.

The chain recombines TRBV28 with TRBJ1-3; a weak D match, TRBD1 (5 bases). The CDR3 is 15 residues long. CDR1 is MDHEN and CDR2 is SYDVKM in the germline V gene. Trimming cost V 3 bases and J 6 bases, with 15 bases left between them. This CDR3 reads CASSFQGQGANTIYF. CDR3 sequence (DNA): TGTGCCAGCAGTTTCCAAGGGCAGGGCGCAAACACCATATATTTT.

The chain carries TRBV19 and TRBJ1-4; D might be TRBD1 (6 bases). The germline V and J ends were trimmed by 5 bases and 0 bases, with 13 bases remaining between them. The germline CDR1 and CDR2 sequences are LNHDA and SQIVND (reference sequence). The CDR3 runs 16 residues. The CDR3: CASSPNRAPTNEKLFF. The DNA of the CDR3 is TGTGCCAGTAGTCCGAACAGGGCTCCAACTAATGAAAAACTGTTTTTT.

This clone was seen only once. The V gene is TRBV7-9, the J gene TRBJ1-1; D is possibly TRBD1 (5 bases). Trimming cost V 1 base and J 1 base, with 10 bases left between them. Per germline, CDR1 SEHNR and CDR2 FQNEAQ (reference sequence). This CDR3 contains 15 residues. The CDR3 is CASSLGWGKNTEAFF. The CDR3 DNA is TGTGCCAGCAGCTTAGGATGGGGGAAGAACACTGAAGCTTTCTTT.

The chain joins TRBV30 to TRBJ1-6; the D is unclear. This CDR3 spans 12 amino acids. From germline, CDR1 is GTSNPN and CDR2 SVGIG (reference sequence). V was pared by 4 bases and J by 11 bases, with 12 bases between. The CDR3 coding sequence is TGTGCCTGGATGACGGGGAGTCCACCCCTCCACTTT. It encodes CAWMTGSPPLHF. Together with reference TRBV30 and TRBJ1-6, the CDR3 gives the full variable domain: SQTIHQWPATLVQPVGSPLSLECTVEGTSNPNLYWYRQAAGRGLQLLFYSVGIGQISSEVPQNLSASRPQDRQFILSSKKLLLSDSGFYLCAWMTGSPPLHFGNGTRLTVT.

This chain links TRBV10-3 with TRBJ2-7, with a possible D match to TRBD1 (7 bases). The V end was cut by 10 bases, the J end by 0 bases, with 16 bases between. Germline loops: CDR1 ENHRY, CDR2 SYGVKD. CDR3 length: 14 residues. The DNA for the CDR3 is TGTGCCAACGGGCGGGACAGCAGCTCCTACGAGCAGTACTTC. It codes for CANGRDSSSYEQYF.

The CDR3 DNA follows: TGTGCCAGCAGCCAAGACGGGGGGCCGACCTACGAGCAGTACTTC. Its translation is CASSQDGGPTYEQYF. The rearrangement joins TRBV7-2 to TRBJ2-7, with D tentatively TRBD2 (7 bases). Trimming shortened V by 5 bases and J by 2 bases, and 16 bases separated the two germline ends. The germline CDR1 and CDR2 sequences are SGHTA and FQGNSA. The CDR3 is 15 residues long.

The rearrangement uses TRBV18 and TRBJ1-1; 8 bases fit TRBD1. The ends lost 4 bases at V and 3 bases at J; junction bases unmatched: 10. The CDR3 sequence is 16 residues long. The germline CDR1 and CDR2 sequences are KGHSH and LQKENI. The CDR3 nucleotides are TGTGCCAGCTCACGCAGGGGGCCGGTGTTGGACACTGAAGCTTTCTTT. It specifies CASSRRGPVLDTEAFF.

CDR3 region: CASSAGTASSTDTQYF. As DNA, the CDR3 is TGCGCCAGCAGCGCCGGGACCGCATCCAGCACAGATACGCAGTATTTT. J is TRBJ2-3 and V is TRBV5-1; D is perhaps TRBD1 or TRBD2 (5 bases each). This CDR3 is 16 amino acids long. Trimming took 4 bases from V and 0 from J, leaving 15 bases between them. The V gene's germline CDR1 is SGHRS and CDR2 YFSETQ.

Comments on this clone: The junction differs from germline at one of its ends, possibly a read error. In DNA form, the CDR3 reads TGTGCCAGCAGCCTAGAACAGGGCGACGCTTTCTTT. It translates to CASSLEQGDAFF. The gene calls are TRBV11-3 and TRBJ1-1; TRBD1 is a possible D gene (6 bases). The CDR3 has 12 amino acids. The V gene's germline CDR1 is SGHNT and CDR2 YENEEA.

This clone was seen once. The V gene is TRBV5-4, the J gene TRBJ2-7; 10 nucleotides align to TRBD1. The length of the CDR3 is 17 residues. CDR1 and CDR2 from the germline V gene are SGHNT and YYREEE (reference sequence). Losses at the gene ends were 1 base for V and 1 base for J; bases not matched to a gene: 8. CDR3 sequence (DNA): TGTGCCAGCAGCTTGCGCCGGGGACAGGGGTTTTCCTACGAGCAGTACTTC. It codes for CASSLRRGQGFSYEQYF.

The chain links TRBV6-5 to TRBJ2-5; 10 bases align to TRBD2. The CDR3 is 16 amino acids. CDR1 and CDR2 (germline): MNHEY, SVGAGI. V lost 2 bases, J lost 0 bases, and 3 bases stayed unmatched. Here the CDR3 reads CASSYGTSEYQETQYF. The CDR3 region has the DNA TGTGCCAGCAGTTACGGGACTAGCGAGTACCAAGAGACCCAGTACTTC.

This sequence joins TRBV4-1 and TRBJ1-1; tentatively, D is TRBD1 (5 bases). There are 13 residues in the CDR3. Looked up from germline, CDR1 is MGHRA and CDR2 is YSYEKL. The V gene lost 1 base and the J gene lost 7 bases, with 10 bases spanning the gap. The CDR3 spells CASSQVRTYEAFF. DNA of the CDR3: TGCGCCAGCAGCCAAGTAAGGACATATGAAGCTTTCTTT.

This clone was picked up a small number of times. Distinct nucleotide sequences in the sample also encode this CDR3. CDR3 amino acids: CASSPGQGNQPQHF. The CDR3 DNA reads as TGTGCCAGCTCTCCGGGACAGGGCAATCAGCCCCAGCATTTT. The rearrangement joins TRBV18 to TRBJ1-5, with TRBD1 matching over 8 bases. CDR1 KGHSH and CDR2 LQKENI come from the germline V gene. The CDR3 covers 14 residues. The V and J ends lost 6 bases and 2 bases, in that order; junction bases with no gene match: 3.

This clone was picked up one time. In DNA, the CDR3 is TGTGCCAGCAGCCTACGGCGGAATACATTCTACGAGCAGTACTTC. This encodes CASSLRRNTFYEQYF. The chain is built from TRBV7-2 and TRBJ2-7; D ambiguous. The V end was cut by 5 bases, the J end by 3 bases, with 17 bases between. This CDR3 is 15 amino acids long. Germline V gives CDR1 SGHTA, CDR2 FQGNSA. The complete variable domain, with remaining parts taken from reference TRBV7-2 and TRBJ2-7, reads GAGVSQSPSNKVTEKGKDVELRCDPISGHTALYWYRQSLGQGLEFLIYFQGNSAPDKSGLPSDRFSAERTGGSVSTLTIQRTQQEDSAVYLCASSLRRNTFYEQYFGPGTRLTVT.

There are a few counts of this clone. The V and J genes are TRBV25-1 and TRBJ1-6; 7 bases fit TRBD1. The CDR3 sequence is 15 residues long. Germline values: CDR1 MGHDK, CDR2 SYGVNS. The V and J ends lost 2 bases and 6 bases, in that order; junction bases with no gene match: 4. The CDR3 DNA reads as TGTGCCAGCAGTGAACTACAGGGGAGTAATTCACCCCTCCACTTT. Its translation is CASSELQGSNSPLHF.

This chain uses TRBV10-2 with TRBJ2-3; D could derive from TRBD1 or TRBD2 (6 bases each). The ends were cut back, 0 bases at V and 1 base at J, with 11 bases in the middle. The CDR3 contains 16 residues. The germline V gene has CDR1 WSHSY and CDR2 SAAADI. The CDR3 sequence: CASSESWGAGTDTQYF. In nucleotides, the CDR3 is TGCGCCAGCAGTGAGTCGTGGGGGGCTGGCACAGATACGCAGTATTTT.

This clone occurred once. The CDR3 nucleotides are TGTGCCAGCAGTGAAGATCGGACTAGCGGGAGGGCCGGGATGTACTTC. It translates to CASSEDRTSGRAGMYF. The chain uses TRBV2 and TRBJ2-7, with 15 bases lining up with TRBD2. Germline V lookup: CDR1 SNHLY, CDR2 FYNNEI. There are 16 residues in the CDR3. With 1 base clipped from V and 12 bases from J, the junction kept 10 bases outside the gene matches.

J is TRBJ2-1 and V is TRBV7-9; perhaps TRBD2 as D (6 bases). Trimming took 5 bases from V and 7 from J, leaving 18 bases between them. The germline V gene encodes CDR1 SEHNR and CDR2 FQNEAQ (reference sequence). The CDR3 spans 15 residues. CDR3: CASSQGTHEGNEQFF. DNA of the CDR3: TGTGCCAGCAGCCAAGGGACTCATGAGGGGAATGAGCAGTTCTTC.

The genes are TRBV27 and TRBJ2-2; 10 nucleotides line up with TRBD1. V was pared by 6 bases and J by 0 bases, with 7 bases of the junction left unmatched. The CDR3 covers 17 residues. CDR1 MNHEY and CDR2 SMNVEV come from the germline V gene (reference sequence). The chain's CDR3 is CASRTHGTGANTGELFF. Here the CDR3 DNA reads TGTGCCAGCAGGACTCACGGGACAGGGGCGAACACCGGGGAGCTGTTTTTT.

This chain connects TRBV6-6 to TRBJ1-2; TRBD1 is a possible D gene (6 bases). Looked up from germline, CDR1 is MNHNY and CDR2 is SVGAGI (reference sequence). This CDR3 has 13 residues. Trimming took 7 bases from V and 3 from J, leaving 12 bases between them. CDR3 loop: CASNPRGDYGYTF. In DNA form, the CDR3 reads TGTGCCAGCAATCCCAGGGGTGACTATGGCTACACCTTC.

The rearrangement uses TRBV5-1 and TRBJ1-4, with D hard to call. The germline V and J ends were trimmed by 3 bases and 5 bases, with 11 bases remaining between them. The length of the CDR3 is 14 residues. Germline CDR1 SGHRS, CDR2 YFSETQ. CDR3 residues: CASSYQTGNEKLFF. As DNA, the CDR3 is TGCGCCAGCAGCTACCAGACCGGGAATGAAAAACTGTTTTTT.

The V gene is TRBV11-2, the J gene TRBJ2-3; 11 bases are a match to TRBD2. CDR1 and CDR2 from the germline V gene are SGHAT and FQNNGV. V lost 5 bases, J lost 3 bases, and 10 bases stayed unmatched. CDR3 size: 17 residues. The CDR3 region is CASSRLAGPTGTDTQYF. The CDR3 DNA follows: TGTGCCAGCAGCCGACTAGCGGGACCCACGGGGACAGATACGCAGTATTTT.

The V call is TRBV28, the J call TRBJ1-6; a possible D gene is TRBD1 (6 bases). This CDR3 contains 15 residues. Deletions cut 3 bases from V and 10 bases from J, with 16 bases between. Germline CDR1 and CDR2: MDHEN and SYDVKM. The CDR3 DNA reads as TGTGCCAGCAGTTTGGGGGCCCAGGTCCCCTCACCCCTCCACTTT. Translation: CASSLGAQVPSPLHF.